This T cell receptor (beta chain) was recorded in a study of naive and memory T cell subsets. Two oligonucleotides, mixed equimolar, formed the beta constant-region primer covering TRBC1 and TRBC2. The ligated cDNA underwent four PCR rounds using SP2 and nested alpha and beta constant-region primers. TCRdb reprocessed the UMI-ligation and nested PCR reads with MiXCR, giving one entry per CDR3 protein. The sample shows 120,000 or so distinct CDR3 sequences, approximately 37% of them seen only once. Germline CDR1 SGHRS, CDR2 YFSETQ. Trimming pared 1 base from V and 3 bases from J, leaving 12 bases between. The CDR3 length is 15 residues.

The V gene is TRBV5-1, the J gene TRBJ2-3; D uncertain. The sample taken for sequencing was central memory CD4+ T cells from blood. The receptor was derived from a human donor in good health. The CDR3 protein is CASSLRSMGTDTQYF. The CDR3 DNA reads TGCGCCAGCAGCTTGCGTTCCATGGGGACAGATACGCAGTATTTT.